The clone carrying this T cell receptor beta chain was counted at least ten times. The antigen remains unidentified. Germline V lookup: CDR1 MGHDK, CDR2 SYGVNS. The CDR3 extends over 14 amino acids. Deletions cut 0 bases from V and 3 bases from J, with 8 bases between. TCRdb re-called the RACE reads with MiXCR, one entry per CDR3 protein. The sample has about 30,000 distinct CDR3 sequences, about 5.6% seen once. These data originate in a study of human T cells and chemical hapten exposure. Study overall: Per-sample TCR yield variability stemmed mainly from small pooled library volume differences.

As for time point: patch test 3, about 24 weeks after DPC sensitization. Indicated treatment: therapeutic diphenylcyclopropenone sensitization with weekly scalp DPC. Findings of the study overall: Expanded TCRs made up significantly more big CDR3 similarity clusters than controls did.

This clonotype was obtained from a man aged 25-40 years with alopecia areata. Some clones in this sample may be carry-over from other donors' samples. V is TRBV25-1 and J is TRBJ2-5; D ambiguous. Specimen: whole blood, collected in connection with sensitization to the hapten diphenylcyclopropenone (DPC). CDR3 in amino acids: CASSEYTRKETQYF. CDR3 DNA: TGTGCCAGCAGTGAATATACACGAAAAGAGACCCAGTACTTC. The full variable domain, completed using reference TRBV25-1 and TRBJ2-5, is EADIYQTPRYLVIGTGKKITLECSQTMGHDKMYWYQQDPGMELHLIHYSYGVNSTEKGDLSSESTVSRIRTEHFPLTLESARPSHTSQYLCASSEYTRKETQYFGPGTRLLVL.